The 6 T cell receptor beta chains given below trace back to one sample, sequenced in a study of blood T cell repertoires in COVID-19. This table comes from immunoSEQ multiplex PCR, and its TCRdb copy is limited to in-frame clones, with some not included. Of about 250,000 clones detected, around nine tenths appear once; the ten largest clones hold about 3.4%. Specimen: PBMCs or T cells enriched from blood (not recorded which). These receptors came from a woman in her thirties or forties who had been exposed to COVID-19.

This chain uses TRBV11-3 with TRBJ2-1; TRBD1 matches 9 bases. V was clipped by 1 base and J by 9 bases; unmatched bases: 10. The germline V gene has CDR1 SGHNT and CDR2 YENEEA. The CDR3 runs 16 residues. The CDR3 protein is CASSLAGRDRAAEQFF. The DNA of the CDR3 is TGTGCCAGCAGCTTAGCTGGCCGGGACAGGGCGGCTGAGCAGTTCTTC.

This clone was detected once. The rearrangement joins TRBV28 to TRBJ2-7; D perhaps matches TRBD2 (5 bases). Germline V gene lookup returns CDR1 MDHEN and CDR2 SYDVKM. V lost 3 bases, J lost 6 bases, and 6 bases lay in between. This CDR3 region has 11 residues. The CDR3 sequence is CASSFGGEQYF. For the CDR3, the DNA is TGTGCCAGCAGTTTTGGAGGCGAGCAGTACTTC.

This chain joins TRBV6-2 or TRBV6-3 and TRBJ2-7; 13 bases fit TRBD2. The V gene end was trimmed by 4 bases and the J gene end by 6 bases; junction bases not matched to a gene: 3. The CDR3 loop spans 14 amino acids. Germline CDR1 and CDR2: MNHEY and SVGEGT. This CDR3 reads CASSLTSGRAEQYV. The CDR3 bases are TGTGCCAGCAGTTTAACTAGCGGGAGGGCCGAGCAGTACGTC.

This chain connects TRBV7-2 to TRBJ2-7; weak D call: TRBD2 (5 bases). The CDR3 is 15 amino acids. The V end lost 2 bases, the J end lost 7 bases, and 18 bases lay between the germline ends. CDR1 is SGHTA and CDR2 is FQGNSA in the germline V gene. CDR3 sequence (DNA): TGTGCCAGCAGCTTAAGCCGGGGTGCGGTGGGTGAGCAGTACTTC. As protein: CASSLSRGAVGEQYF.

V and J are TRBV9 and TRBJ2-1; 9 nucleotides match TRBD2. Germline V CDR1 and CDR2: SGDLS, YYNGEE. The CDR3 has 15 amino acids. Trimming at V came to 2 bases and at J to 13 bases, leaving 13 bases not matched to a gene. For the CDR3, the DNA is TGTGCCAGCAGCGTCCAATCGACTAGCGGAGACACTCAGTTCTTC. Protein sequence: CASSVQSTSGDTQFF.

This chain uses TRBV6-6 with TRBJ2-5, with 13 nucleotides matching TRBD2. This CDR3 spans 16 amino acids. CDR1 MNHNY and CDR2 SVGAGI come from the germline V gene (reference sequence). V lost 5 bases and J lost 7; bases outside the gene matches: 10. CDR3 sequence (DNA): TGTGCCAGCAGTCCCGGCTGGACTAGCGGGAGCGTGACCCAGTACTTC. Translation gives CASSPGWTSGSVTQYF.